Following are 21 T cell receptor beta chains from one sample sequenced in a study of blood T cell repertoires in COVID-19. Using immunoSEQ multiplex PCR, the repertoire was profiled, and TCRdb retains in-frame clones only, with some absent. The sample has a few hundred thousand clones, around 90% seen once; the top ten hold less than 8%. The sequenced material came from PBMCs or T cells enriched from blood (not recorded which). All receptors come from a man in his thirties or forties in a cohort exposed to, infected with or recovered from COVID-19 (not recorded which).

This clone was counted a single time. CDR3: CASSFRTGGLLDEQFF. DNA for the CDR3: TGTGCCAGCAGCTTCCGGACAGGGGGCCTATTGGATGAGCAGTTCTTC. The chain uses TRBV11-1 and TRBJ2-1; TRBD1 matches at 11 bases. Germline CDR1 and CDR2: SGHAT and FQDESV (reference sequence). CDR3 length: 16 residues. Trimming took 3 bases from V and 8 from J; bases not matched to a gene: 9. Variable domain in full (rest from reference TRBV11-1 and TRBJ2-1): EAEVAQSPRYKITEKSQAVAFWCDPISGHATLYWYRQILGQGPELLVQFQDESVVDDSQLPKDRFSAERLKGVDSTLKIQPAELGDSAMYLCASSFRTGGLLDEQFFGPGTRLTVL.

This sequence joins TRBV7-3 and TRBJ2-1; 8 bases map to TRBD1. Trimming cost V 4 bases and J 6 bases; bases outside gene matches: 8. Germline assignment: CDR1 SGHTA and CDR2 FQGTGA. This CDR3 comprises 15 residues. In DNA form, the CDR3 reads TGTGCCAGCAGCTACACAGGGGGGTTGGTCAATGAGCAGTTCTTC. Translation gives CASSYTGGLVNEQFF.

This clone was recorded a few times. The chain joins TRBV5-6 to TRBJ2-1; a possible D gene is TRBD2 (5 bases). The germline V gene encodes CDR1 SGHDT and CDR2 YYEEEE. Trimming cost V 0 bases and J 11 bases, with 9 bases left between them. The CDR3 covers 12 residues. CDR3 protein: CASSLADGKQFF. In nucleotides, the CDR3 is TGTGCCAGCAGCTTGGCCGACGGGAAGCAGTTCTTC.

This chain uses TRBV28 with TRBJ1-4, with D tentatively TRBD1 (6 bases). V was clipped by 7 bases and J by 8 bases, with 11 bases between them. The CDR3 runs 12 residues. Per germline, CDR1 MDHEN and CDR2 SYDVKM. DNA of the CDR3: TGTGCCAGCAAACAGGGTGGGGAAAAACTGTTTTTT. This gives the protein CASKQGGEKLFF.

V is TRBV5-6 and J is TRBJ1-5; D perhaps matches TRBD1 (5 bases). V dropped 6 bases and J dropped 0 bases, with 10 bases sitting between them. CDR3 length: 14 residues. Germline CDR1 reads SGHDT; CDR2 reads YYEEEE. CDR3 in amino acids: CASTQGSSNQPQHF. In DNA form, the CDR3 reads TGTGCCAGCACTCAGGGCAGTAGCAATCAGCCCCAGCATTTT.

The rearrangement links TRBV11-1 to TRBJ1-1, with D possibly matching TRBD1 (6 bases). Trimming pared 4 bases from V and 8 bases from J, leaving 14 bases between. The CDR3 loop spans 13 amino acids. Germline V gene lookup returns CDR1 SGHAT and CDR2 FQDESV (reference sequence). The CDR3 spells CASSSLGAREAFF. DNA for the CDR3: TGTGCCAGCAGCTCCTTGGGGGCGCGGGAAGCTTTCTTT.

This clone occurred a few times. The CDR3 here is CASSSRTGTTYEQYF. As DNA, the CDR3 is TGTGCCAGCAGCAGTAGGACAGGAACCACCTACGAGCAGTACTTC. The chain joins TRBV7-8 to TRBJ2-7, with 7 nucleotides matching TRBD1. V was pared by 5 bases and J by 2 bases, with 9 bases of the junction left unmatched. This CDR3 contains 15 residues. Germline V gene data show CDR1 as SGHVS and CDR2 as FQNEAQ.

The chain couples TRBV18 to TRBJ2-1; 9 positions match TRBD2. Losses at the gene ends were 8 bases for V and 7 bases for J; bases not matched to a gene: 6. CDR3 length equals 13 residues. The germline CDR1 and CDR2 sequences are KGHSH and LQKENI. CDR3 DNA: TGTGCCAGCCTTCCGGGACTAGCTAATGAGCAGTTCTTC. Its protein product is CASLPGLANEQFF.

This chain links TRBV14 with TRBJ1-4; D ambiguous. The CDR3 consists of 18 residues. CDR1 and CDR2 from the germline V gene are SGHDN and FVKESK. Trimming took 0 bases from V and 3 from J, leaving 17 bases between them. The CDR3: CASSQESPWREANEKLFF. CDR3 DNA: TGTGCCAGCAGCCAAGAGAGCCCCTGGAGGGAAGCTAATGAAAAACTGTTTTTT.

V is TRBV27 and J is TRBJ1-4; no definite D call. V gave up 6 bases and J gave up 3 bases, with 5 bases separating them. Germline-derived CDR1 and CDR2 are MNHEY and SMNVEV (reference sequence). The CDR3 has 12 amino acids. CDR3 DNA sequence: TGTGCCAGCAGCCCTGCTAATGAAAAACTGTTTTTT. It specifies CASSPANEKLFF.

V is TRBV27 and J is TRBJ2-1; possible D gene TRBD2, 6 bases. Per the germline V gene, CDR1 is MNHEY and CDR2 is SMNVEV (reference sequence). The CDR3 runs to 17 residues. The V gene lost 6 bases and the J gene lost 10 bases, with 28 bases spanning the gap. The CDR3 is CASSLTWASVKIGEQFF. CDR3 coding DNA: TGTGCCAGCAGCCTGACTTGGGCTAGCGTCAAGATAGGGGAGCAGTTCTTC.

The chain carries TRBV28 and TRBJ2-1, with 10 bases aligning to TRBD1. Germline CDR1 is MDHEN and CDR2 is SYDVKM. J gave up 1 base and V 6 bases, and 9 bases lay outside the gene matches. This CDR3 has 17 residues. CDR3 in amino acids: CASSPLGQGDSYNEQFF. CDR3 sequence (DNA): TGTGCCAGCAGCCCGCTCGGACAGGGGGATTCCTACAATGAGCAGTTCTTC.

The V and J genes are TRBV5-1 and TRBJ1-2; D perhaps matches TRBD1 (5 bases). Germline V gene data show CDR1 as SGHRS and CDR2 as YFSETQ. V was pared by 2 bases and J by 3 bases, with 8 bases between. There are 13 residues in the CDR3. The CDR3 here is CASSLDSYYGYTF. The CDR3 region has the DNA TGCGCCAGCAGCTTAGACAGTTACTATGGCTACACCTTC.

V usage is TRBV11-1 and J usage is TRBJ2-2, with D possibly being TRBD2 (5 bases). The V end lost 3 bases, the J end lost 4 bases, and 9 bases lay between the germline ends. Germline lookup yields CDR1 SGHAT and CDR2 FQDESV (reference sequence). The CDR3 covers 14 residues. The CDR3 DNA is TGTGCCAGCAGCTTCCTTAGCGTCACCGGGGAGCTGTTTTTT. Amino acids: CASSFLSVTGELFF.

The V and J genes are TRBV14 and TRBJ2-3; 8 bases are shared with TRBD2. The CDR3 is 15 residues long. V was pared by 4 bases and J by 7 bases, with 10 bases of the junction left unmatched. Germline V lookup: CDR1 SGHDN, CDR2 FVKESK. CDR3 in amino acids: CASSRDSGKTNTQYF. Written as DNA, the CDR3 is TGTGCCAGCAGCCGGGATAGCGGGAAGACCAATACGCAGTATTTT.

This clone has a count of ten or more. The chain employs TRBV7-9 and TRBJ2-7, with a weak D call TRBD1 (6 bases). Deletions cut 0 bases from V and 3 bases from J, with 12 bases between. The germline CDR1 and CDR2 sequences are SEHNR and FQNEAQ (reference sequence). The CDR3 runs to 15 residues. The CDR3 loop reads CASSLAEDSDYEQYF. CDR3 sequence (DNA): TGTGCCAGCAGCTTAGCCGAGGACAGCGACTACGAGCAGTACTTC. Together with reference TRBV7-9 and TRBJ2-7, the CDR3 gives the full variable domain: DTGVSQNPRHKITKRGQNVTFRCDPISEHNRLYWYRQTLGQGPEFLTYFQNEAQLEKSRLLSDRFSAERPKGSFSTLEIQRTEQGDSAMYLCASSLAEDSDYEQYFGPGTRLTVT.

The chain carries TRBV27 and TRBJ2-3, with 12 bases aligning to TRBD2. The germline V gene has CDR1 MNHEY and CDR2 SMNVEV (reference sequence). This CDR3 has 16 residues. The ends lost 5 bases at V and 4 bases at J; junction bases unmatched: 7. The CDR3 nucleotides are TGTGCCAGCAGTCCGCGACTAGCGGGAGTATCAGATACGCAGTATTTT. It encodes CASSPRLAGVSDTQYF.

In DNA form, the CDR3 reads TGCGCCAGCAGCCAAGCCGGAGGTGGTGGAAAACTGTTTTTT. Translation: CASSQAGGGGKLFF. The rearrangement uses TRBV4-3 and TRBJ1-4; D uncertain. The CDR3 has 14 residues. Germline V CDR1 and CDR2: LGHNA, YSLEER. The ends were cut back, 1 base at V and 10 bases at J, with 13 bases in the middle.

The chain recombines TRBV9 with TRBJ2-3; TRBD2 agrees at 7 bases. Germline V lookup: CDR1 SGDLS, CDR2 YYNGEE. The CDR3 has 16 amino acids. J was trimmed by 0 bases and V by 4 bases; bases with no gene match: 8. The CDR3: CASSIRAGSSTDTQYF. DNA for the CDR3: TGTGCCAGCAGCATCCGAGCGGGGTCTAGCACAGATACGCAGTATTTT.

V gene TRBV28 combines with J gene TRBJ1-6; no firm D call. V lost 2 bases and J 0 bases, leaving 8 bases between the germline ends. The CDR3 is 16 residues long. The germline V gene has CDR1 MDHEN and CDR2 SYDVKM. CDR3 DNA sequence: TGTGCCAGCAGTTTAGGCCAGATCTCCTATAATTCACCCCTCCACTTT. Protein sequence: CASSLGQISYNSPLHF.

The V call is TRBV5-5, the J call TRBJ1-1, with 7 bases matching TRBD1. Germline V gene data show CDR1 as SGHKS and CDR2 as YYEKEE (reference sequence). The V and J ends lost 4 bases and 3 bases, in that order; junction bases with no gene match: 9. The CDR3 is made up of 15 amino acids. The CDR3 DNA is TGTGCCAGCAGCGAAAGACAGGGTGGGGACACTGAAGCTTTCTTT. Protein product: CASSERQGGDTEAFF.